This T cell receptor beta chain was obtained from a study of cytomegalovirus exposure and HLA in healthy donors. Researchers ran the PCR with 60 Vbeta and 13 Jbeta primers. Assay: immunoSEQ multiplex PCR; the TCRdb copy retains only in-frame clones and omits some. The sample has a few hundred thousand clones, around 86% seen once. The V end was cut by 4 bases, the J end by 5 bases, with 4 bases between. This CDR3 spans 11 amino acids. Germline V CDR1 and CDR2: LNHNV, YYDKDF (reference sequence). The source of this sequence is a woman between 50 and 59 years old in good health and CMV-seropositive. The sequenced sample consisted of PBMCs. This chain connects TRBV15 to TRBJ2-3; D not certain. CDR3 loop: CATSIKDTQYF. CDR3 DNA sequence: TGTGCCACCAGCATTAAAGATACGCAGTATTTT.